This TCR beta chain stems from a study of Tregs in tolerant kidney transplant recipients. About the study: Sorting of CD4+CD25+CD127- cells followed approximately 3-day belatacept mixed lymphocyte reactions, sometimes with roughly five-day graft donor restimulation.

With respect to this clone: Its antigen remains unidentified.

This CDR3 contains 14 residues. V was clipped by 2 bases and J by 7 bases, with 15 bases between them. The germline gives CDR1 SGHRS, CDR2 YFSETQ. Sequencing used immunoSEQ multiplex PCR; TCRdb keeps in-frame clones, though not all of them. This sample has about 19,000 clones, with about two thirds found just once. The specimen was Tregs from blood cultured with allogeneic cells. The chain couples TRBV5-1 to TRBJ2-5; the D call may be TRBD1 or TRBD2 (5 bases each). The source is a human donor in good health. The CDR3 DNA reads as TGCGCCAGCAGCTTAGGACACCAAAGCGGGACCCAGTACTTC. Protein sequence: CASSLGHQSGTQYF.